A single sample gave rise to the 26 T cell receptor beta chains below, sequenced in a study of blood T cell repertoires in COVID-19. TCRdb keeps only in-frame clones here, not all; method: immunoSEQ multiplex PCR. The profile shows about 250,000 clones, 70% to 90% of them singletons. The sequencing input was PBMCs or T cells enriched from blood (not recorded which). These receptors originate from a woman in her 50s who had recovered from COVID-19.

V usage is TRBV30 and J usage is TRBJ2-1; tentative D call: TRBD2 (6 bases). CDR1 GTSNPN and CDR2 SVGIG come from the germline V gene (reference sequence). The CDR3 contains 11 residues. V was trimmed by 8 bases and J by 10 bases, leaving 15 bases between them. The CDR3 nucleotides are TGTGCCGGGCGGGGCCTCGAAGAGCAGTTCTTC. Its protein product is CAGRGLEEQFF.

V is TRBV5-4 and J is TRBJ2-1; maybe TRBD2 (6 bases). The germline V and J ends were trimmed by 0 bases and 4 bases, with 14 bases remaining between them. Germline V gives CDR1 SGHNT, CDR2 YYREEE (reference sequence). The CDR3 totals 16 residues. DNA for the CDR3: TGTGCCAGCAGCTTGGCTGGGGGGACGGGTTACAATGAGCAGTTCTTC. Translation gives CASSLAGGTGYNEQFF.

The gene calls are TRBV9 and TRBJ2-7; 12 bases are a match to TRBD2. Germline V gene data show CDR1 as SGDLS and CDR2 as YYNGEE. CDR3 length: 18 residues. J lost 3 bases, V lost 3 bases, and 13 bases had no gene match. The CDR3 here is CASSARTGLAGPIYEQYF. For the CDR3, the DNA is TGTGCCAGCAGCGCCAGAACCGGACTAGCGGGACCGATCTACGAGCAGTACTTC. The full variable domain, in which reference TRBV9 and TRBJ2-7 provide the parts outside the CDR3, is DSGVTQTPKHLITATGQRVTLRCSPRSGDLSVYWYQQSLDQGLQFLIQYYNGEERAKGNILERFSAQQFPDLHSELNLSSLELGDSALYFCASSARTGLAGPIYEQYFGPGTRLTVT.

CDR3 loop: CASSFRSDYGYTF. For the CDR3, the DNA is TGTGCCAGCAGCTTTCGCAGTGACTATGGCTACACCTTC. The V and J genes are TRBV7-9 and TRBJ1-2; D not certain. With 3 bases removed from V and 3 bases from J, the gap between germline ends came to 8 bases. Germline values: CDR1 SEHNR, CDR2 FQNEAQ (reference sequence). The CDR3 runs 13 residues.

This chain joins TRBV9 and TRBJ2-1; 11 bases match TRBD2. This CDR3 comprises 14 residues. Germline CDR1 and CDR2: SGDLS and YYNGEE. The trim removed 0 bases at V and 9 bases at J, leaving 2 bases unmatched. CDR3 sequence: CASSVALAGAEQFF. Written as DNA, the CDR3 is TGTGCCAGCAGCGTAGCACTAGCGGGAGCTGAGCAGTTCTTC.

This clone was observed a few times. This chain uses TRBV28 with TRBJ2-1; 7 positions agree with TRBD2. V shed 1 base and J 0 bases; nucleotides not matched to a gene: 3. This CDR3 spans 16 amino acids. In germline, CDR1 is MDHEN, CDR2 SYDVKM. Here the CDR3 reads CASSLFGGSSYNEQFF. Here the CDR3 DNA reads TGTGCCAGCAGTTTATTTGGCGGGAGCTCCTACAATGAGCAGTTCTTC.

The V gene is TRBV2, the J gene TRBJ2-5; D not resolved. Germline-derived CDR1 and CDR2 are SNHLY and FYNNEI. The germline V and J ends were trimmed by 4 bases and 4 bases, with 7 bases remaining between them. The length of the CDR3 is 12 residues. In DNA, the CDR3 is TGTGCCAGCAGTGTCCACTCAGAGACCCAGTACTTC. The encoded protein is CASSVHSETQYF.

V and J are TRBV19 and TRBJ1-1; TRBD1 aligns across 9 bases. Germline V gives CDR1 LNHDA, CDR2 SQIVND (reference sequence). V shed 3 bases and J 2 bases; nucleotides not matched to a gene: 7. CDR3 size: 16 residues. CDR3 in amino acids: CASSILGQGTNTEAFF. The CDR3 nucleotides read TGTGCCAGTAGTATCTTAGGACAGGGGACAAACACTGAAGCTTTCTTT.

The CDR3, as DNA: TGTGCCAGCAGCGTACTAGGCACCACAGATACGCAGTATTTT. Translated, it gives CASSVLGTTDTQYF. This sequence joins TRBV9 and TRBJ2-3; D is ambiguous. This CDR3 comprises 14 residues. Trimming took off 1 base at V and 2 bases at J, with 8 bases between the two ends. In germline, CDR1 is SGDLS, CDR2 YYNGEE.

This chain uses TRBV5-4 with TRBJ2-1, with 8 positions matching TRBD2. This CDR3 comprises 15 residues. J was trimmed by 6 bases and V by 4 bases; bases with no gene match: 9. Germline CDR1 is SGHNT and CDR2 is YYREEE (reference sequence). CDR3 coding DNA: TGTGCCAGCAGCGGGGATAGCGGGAAGCTCAATGAGCAGTTCTTC. The encoded protein is CASSGDSGKLNEQFF. The whole variable domain, filled in from reference TRBV5-4 and TRBJ2-1, reads ETGVTQSPTHLIKTRGQQVTLRCSSQSGHNTVSWYQQALGQGPQFIFQYYREEENGRGNFPPRFSGLQFPNYSSELNVNALELDDSALYLCASSGDSGKLNEQFFGPGTRLTVL.

The chain links TRBV7-9 to TRBJ2-5, with TRBD2 identical over 7 bases. This CDR3 has 13 amino acids. V lost 2 bases to trimming and J lost 5 bases; unmatched junction nucleotides: 2. Germline-derived CDR1 and CDR2 are SEHNR and FQNEAQ (reference sequence). Here the CDR3 reads CASSLLAGETQYF. The CDR3 nucleotides are TGTGCCAGCAGCTTATTAGCGGGTGAGACCCAGTACTTC.

This clone was seen once. The V call is TRBV4-2, the J call TRBJ2-2, with 10 nucleotides matching TRBD1. Looked up from germline, CDR1 is LGHNA and CDR2 is YNFKEQ. V lost 8 bases to trimming and J lost 6 bases; unmatched junction nucleotides: 3. The CDR3 contains 13 residues. CDR3 region: CASLDRGAGELFF. CDR3 DNA: TGTGCCAGCCTGGACAGGGGGGCCGGGGAGCTGTTTTTT.

The chain joins TRBV4-3 to TRBJ1-2, with TRBD1 matching 7 bases. Looked up from germline, CDR1 is LGHNA and CDR2 is YSLEER. Germline trimming cut 4 bases from V and 7 bases from J; bases unmatched to any gene: 9. The CDR3 totals 14 residues. CDR3 in amino acids: CASSLSAGQLGYTF. The CDR3 nucleotides are TGCGCCAGCAGCCTTTCCGCGGGACAGCTTGGCTACACCTTC.

V is TRBV5-6 and J is TRBJ1-4, with unresolved D. Germline CDR1 and CDR2: SGHDT and YYEEEE. The CDR3 contains 14 residues. Trimming took 4 bases from V and 8 from J, leaving 15 bases between them. The CDR3 region is CASSEDPGAEKLFF. The DNA of the CDR3 is TGTGCCAGCAGCGAAGACCCCGGAGCCGAAAAACTGTTTTTT. Full variable domain (missing parts from reference TRBV5-6 and TRBJ1-4): DAGVTQSPTHLIKTRGQQVTLRCSPKSGHDTVSWYQQALGQGPQFIFQYYEEEERQRGNFPDRFSGHQFPNYSSELNVNALLLGDSALYLCASSEDPGAEKLFFGSGTQLSVL.

The V call is TRBV9, the J call TRBJ2-3; D not resolved. The CDR3 runs 12 residues. The germline gives CDR1 SGDLS, CDR2 YYNGEE. V was clipped by 4 bases and J by 3 bases, with 6 bases between them. The CDR3 here is CASSPRTDTQYF. The CDR3 DNA sequence: TGTGCCAGCAGCCCTCGGACAGATACGCAGTATTTT.

In its sample, this clone was seen a few times. The genes are TRBV5-1 and TRBJ1-2; 7 positions match TRBD1. The CDR3 has 12 residues. Germline V gives CDR1 SGHRS, CDR2 YFSETQ. Trimming removed 3 bases from V and 7 bases from J; junction bases left unmatched: 3. DNA of the CDR3: TGCGCCAGCAGCTCCGACAGGGTTGGCTACACCTTC. It encodes CASSSDRVGYTF. The whole variable domain, filled in from reference TRBV5-1 and TRBJ1-2, reads KAGVTQTPRYLIKTRGQQVTLSCSPISGHRSVSWYQQTPGQGLQFLFEYFSETQRNKGNFPGRFSGRQFSNSRSEMNVSTLELGDSALYLCASSSDRVGYTFGSGTRLTVV.

The CDR3 nucleotides are TGTGCCAGCAGCTTGCGGCAGGGATCAAATCAGCCCCAGCATTTT. Residues: CASSLRQGSNQPQHF. V and J are TRBV5-5 and TRBJ1-5; D may be TRBD1 (5 bases). Per germline, CDR1 SGHKS and CDR2 YYEKEE (reference sequence). This CDR3 has 15 amino acids. V lost 1 base and J lost 4, with 12 bases in between.

V gene TRBV9 combines with J gene TRBJ1-2, with 7 bases lining up with TRBD1. This CDR3 region has 14 residues. Germline CDR1 and CDR2: SGDLS and YYNGEE. Trimming removed 1 base from V and 6 bases from J; junction bases left unmatched: 6. The CDR3 loop is CASSVNQGVNGYTF. CDR3 sequence (DNA): TGTGCCAGCAGCGTAAATCAGGGGGTGAATGGCTACACCTTC.

In this sample, this clone turned up once. V is TRBV18 and J is TRBJ2-1, with 7 bases matching TRBD2. The length of the CDR3 is 15 residues. J was trimmed by 10 bases and V by 3 bases; bases with no gene match: 12. Germline CDR1 is KGHSH and CDR2 is LQKENI. CDR3 coding DNA: TGTGCCAGCTCACCCGGTGAGGGCGGGAGCGGAGAGCAGTTCTTC. Residues: CASSPGEGGSGEQFF.

This clone showed up just a few times. This chain joins TRBV30 and TRBJ1-1, with 9 nucleotides matching TRBD1. The CDR3 consists of 13 residues. Germline CDR1 GTSNPN, CDR2 SVGIG (reference sequence). V dropped 2 bases and J dropped 11; count of bases not matched to a gene: 9. The CDR3: CAWSFGDRVSAFF. Written as DNA, the CDR3 is TGTGCCTGGAGTTTTGGGGACAGGGTGTCGGCTTTCTTT.

V usage is TRBV4-3 and J usage is TRBJ1-4, with 7 bases matching TRBD1. This CDR3 comprises 15 residues. Per the germline V gene, CDR1 is LGHNA and CDR2 is YSLEER. Germline trimming cut 0 bases from V and 6 bases from J; bases unmatched to any gene: 4. CDR3 nucleotides: TGCGCCAGCAGCCAAGAAACAGGGGTGGATGAAAAACTGTTTTTT. Amino acids: CASSQETGVDEKLFF.

This chain uses TRBV5-1 with TRBJ2-3; unclear D gene. Germline assignment: CDR1 SGHRS and CDR2 YFSETQ. Trimming shortened V by 2 bases and J by 1 base, and 8 bases separated the two germline ends. The CDR3 is made up of 14 amino acids. The CDR3 spells CASSLNRGTDTQYF. The CDR3 coding sequence is TGCGCCAGCAGCTTAAACAGAGGCACAGATACGCAGTATTTT.

This clone was detected only a few times. J is TRBJ2-2 and V is TRBV5-6; 8 bases line up with TRBD1. CDR1 SGHDT and CDR2 YYEEEE come from the germline V gene. After removal of 0 bases from V and 4 bases from J, the junction contained 5 bases not matched to a gene. The CDR3 covers 16 residues. This CDR3 is CASSLAGGAGTGELFF. The CDR3 coding sequence is TGTGCCAGCAGCTTGGCAGGGGGCGCTGGCACCGGGGAGCTGTTTTTT.

The chain employs TRBV7-2 and TRBJ1-2; tentative D call: TRBD1 (5 bases). Looked up from germline, CDR1 is SGHTA and CDR2 is FQGNSA. The CDR3 extends over 12 amino acids. V lost 2 bases, J lost 8 bases, and 9 bases lay in between. The CDR3 here is CASSLQGNGYTF. CDR3 coding DNA: TGTGCCAGCAGCTTACAGGGTAACGGCTACACCTTC.

The gene calls are TRBV7-2 and TRBJ1-6; D is unresolved. The CDR3 is 15 residues long. CDR1 and CDR2 (germline): SGHTA, FQGNSA. Trimming pared 0 bases from V and 6 bases from J, leaving 9 bases between. The CDR3 region has the DNA TGTGCCAGCAGCTTAGCATCTCTTCTTAATTCACCCCTCCACTTT. Encoded protein: CASSLASLLNSPLHF.

The chain couples TRBV29-1 to TRBJ1-1, with D uncertain. This CDR3 has 14 amino acids. Germline lookup yields CDR1 SQVTM and CDR2 ANQGSEA. V was trimmed by 4 bases and J by 1 base, leaving 13 bases between them. Here the CDR3 reads CSVAKHAQNTEAFF. In DNA form, the CDR3 reads TGCAGCGTTGCCAAGCATGCCCAGAACACTGAAGCTTTCTTT.